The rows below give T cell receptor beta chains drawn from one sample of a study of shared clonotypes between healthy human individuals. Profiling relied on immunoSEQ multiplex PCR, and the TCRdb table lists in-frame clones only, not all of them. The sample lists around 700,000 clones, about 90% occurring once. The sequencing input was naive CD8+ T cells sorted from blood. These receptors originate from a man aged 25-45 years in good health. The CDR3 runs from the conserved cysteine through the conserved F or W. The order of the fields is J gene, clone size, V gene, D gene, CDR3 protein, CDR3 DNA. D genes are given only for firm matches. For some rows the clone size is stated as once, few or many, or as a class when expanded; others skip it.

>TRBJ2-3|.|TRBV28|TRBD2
CASSPGGGGLFDTQYF
TGTGCCAGCAGTCCGGGTGGCGGGGGTCTCTTCGATACGCAGTATTTT
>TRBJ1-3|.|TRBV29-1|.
CSVEAGTAESSGNTIYF
TGCAGCGTTGAAGCTGGCACTGCCGAAAGCTCTGGAAACACCATATATTTT
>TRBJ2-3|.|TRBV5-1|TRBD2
CASSSGLATSTDTQYF
TGCGCCAGCAGCTCCGGACTAGCGACCAGCACAGATACGCAGTATTTT
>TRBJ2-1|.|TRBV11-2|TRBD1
CASSFRPPGQVADNEQFF
TGTGCCAGCAGCTTCCGACCCCCGGGACAGGTAGCTGACAATGAGCAGTTCTTC
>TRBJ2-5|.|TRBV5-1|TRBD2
CASRGTSGRDRQETQYF
TGCGCCAGCAGAGGTACTAGCGGGAGAGATCGCCAAGAGACCCAGTACTTC
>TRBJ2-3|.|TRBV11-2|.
CASSPPGWGTDTQYF
TGTGCCAGCAGCCCTCCGGGATGGGGCACAGATACGCAGTATTTT
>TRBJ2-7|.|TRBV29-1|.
CSVGLRGTYEQYF
TGCAGCGTTGGACTGAGAGGAACCTACGAGCAGTACTTC
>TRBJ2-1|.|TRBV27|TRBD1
CASSRQGWGNEQFF
TGTGCCAGCAGCAGACAGGGTTGGGGTAATGAGCAGTTCTTC
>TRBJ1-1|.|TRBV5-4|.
CASSLEGGNTEAFF
TGTGCCAGCAGCTTGGAGGGTGGGAACACTGAAGCTTTCTTT
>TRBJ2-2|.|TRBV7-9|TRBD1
CASSKLQGENTGELFF
TGTGCCAGTTCGAAACTACAGGGGGAGAACACCGGGGAGCTGTTTTTT
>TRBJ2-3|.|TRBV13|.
CASSPSGTSTDTQYF
TGTGCCAGCAGCCCGTCGGGGACTAGCACAGATACGCAGTATTTT
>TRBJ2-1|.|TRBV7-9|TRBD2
CASSDLAGISYNEQFF
TGTGCCAGCAGCGATTTAGCGGGAATCTCCTACAATGAGCAGTTCTTC
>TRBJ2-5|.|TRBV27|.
CASRDFAETQYF
TGTGCCAGCAGGGACTTCGCAGAGACCCAGTACTTC
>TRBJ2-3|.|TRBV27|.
CASSLIRMKTDTQYF
TGTGCCAGCAGTTTAATAAGGATGAAGACAGATACGCAGTATTTT
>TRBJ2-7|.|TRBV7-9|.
CASSARSGQPYEQYF
TGTGCCAGCAGCGCCCGCTCGGGGCAACCCTACGAGCAGTACTTC
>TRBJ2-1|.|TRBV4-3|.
CASSQGHNEQFF
TGCGCCAGCAGCCAGGGGCACAATGAGCAGTTCTTC
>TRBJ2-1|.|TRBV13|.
CASSLTPGSSGAENEQFF
TGTGCCAGCAGCTTAACCCCTGGTAGTAGCGGAGCAGAGAATGAGCAGTTCTTC
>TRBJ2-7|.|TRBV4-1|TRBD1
CASSQVWGRGRYEQYF
TGCGCCAGCAGCCAAGTTTGGGGCAGGGGGCGATACGAGCAGTACTTC
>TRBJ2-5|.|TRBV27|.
CASSPEGETQYF
TGTGCCAGCAGCCCGGAAGGAGAGACCCAGTACTTC
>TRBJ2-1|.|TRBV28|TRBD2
CASSLWREAYNEQFF
TGTGCCAGCAGTTTGTGGCGGGAGGCCTACAATGAGCAGTTCTTC
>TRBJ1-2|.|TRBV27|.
CASSSGSPGSYGYTF
TGTGCCAGCAGTTCCGGAAGTCCAGGATCATATGGCTACACCTTC
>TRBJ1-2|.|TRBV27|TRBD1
CASSLSQTGYYGYTF
TGTGCCAGCAGTTTATCACAGACAGGGTACTATGGCTACACCTTC
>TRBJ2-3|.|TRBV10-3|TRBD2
CAISERLAGGLDTQYF
TGTGCCATCAGTGAGCGACTAGCGGGAGGTTTAGATACGCAGTATTTT
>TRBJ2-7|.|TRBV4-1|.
CASSHPGLYEQYF
TGCGCCAGCAGCCACCCGGGATTATACGAGCAGTACTTC
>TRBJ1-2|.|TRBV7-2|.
CASSLAYRVVADGYTF
TGTGCCAGCAGCTTAGCGTACAGGGTTGTGGCTGATGGCTACACCTTC
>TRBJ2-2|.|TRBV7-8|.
CASRPRGGGTGELFF
TGTGCCAGCAGACCCAGGGGGGGCGGCACCGGGGAGCTGTTTTTT
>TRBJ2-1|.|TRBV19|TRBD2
CASSPPGSGSLTEQFF
TGTGCCAGTAGTCCCCCGGGGAGCGGGAGTCTTACTGAGCAGTTCTTC
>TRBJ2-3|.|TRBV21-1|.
CASSKAGVDTQYF
TGTGCCAGCAGCAAGGCCGGGGTAGATACGCAGTATTTT
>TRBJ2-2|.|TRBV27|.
CASSSGTTNTGELFF
TGTGCCAGCAGTTCCGGGACAACGAACACCGGGGAGCTGTTTTTT
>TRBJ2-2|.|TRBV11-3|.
CASSLDYTGELFF
TGTGCCAGCAGCTTGGACTACACCGGGGAGCTGTTTTTT
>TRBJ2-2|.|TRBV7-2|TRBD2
CASSLKEGLAGTGELFF
TGTGCCAGCAGCTTAAAGGAAGGGCTAGCGGGAACCGGGGAGCTGTTTTTT
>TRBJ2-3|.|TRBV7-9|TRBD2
CASKTSGTVTDTQYF
TGTGCCAGCAAGACTAGCGGGACGGTCACAGATACGCAGTATTTT
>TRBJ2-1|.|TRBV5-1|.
CASRKTEFSYNEQFF
TGCGCCAGCAGGAAAACGGAGTTCTCCTACAATGAGCAGTTCTTC
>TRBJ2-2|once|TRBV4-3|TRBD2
CASTQLGAGGLTGELFF
TGCGCCAGCACCCAACTAGGAGCGGGAGGCCTCACCGGGGAGCTGTTTTTT
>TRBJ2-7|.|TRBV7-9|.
CASSFSTGRYEQYF
TGTGCCAGCAGCTTCTCAACAGGCCGTTACGAGCAGTACTTC
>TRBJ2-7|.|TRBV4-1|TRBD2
CASSHDPGLAGHEQYF
TGCGCCAGCAGCCATGACCCCGGACTAGCGGGCCACGAGCAGTACTTC
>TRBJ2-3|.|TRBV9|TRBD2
CASSPRTSGGTDTQYF
TGTGCCAGCAGCCCCCGGACTAGCGGGGGCACAGATACGCAGTATTTT